These T cell receptor beta chains were read from a single sample in a study of brain T cells in children with intractable seizures. Data came from immunoSEQ multiplex PCR; TCRdb stores just in-frame clones and leaves some out. The data show under 150,000 clones, with approximately 94% seen just once and around 4% held by the top ten. The material sequenced was peripheral blood, taken at surgery. These receptors were taken from a boy younger than two with hemimegalencephaly and intractable seizures. Both conserved end residues are part of each CDR3. D genes are given only for firm matches. Size is stated for part of the rows, as once, few or many counts, or as a class when the clone is expanded.

j_call v_call clone_size d_call cdr3_aa cdr3_nt
TRBJ2-1 TRBV9 - - CASSVVVVYNEQFF TGTGCCAGCAGCGTAGTGGTAGTGTACAATGAGCAGTTCTTC
TRBJ2-5 TRBV21-1 - - CASSTSGSQETQYF TGTGCCAGCAGCACTAGCGGGAGCCAAGAGACCCAGTACTTC
TRBJ2-1 TRBV5-4 - - CASSSKGGGSGSYNEQFF TGTGCCAGCAGCTCGAAGGGGGGAGGAAGCGGATCCTACAATGAGCAGTTCTTC
TRBJ2-5 TRBV11-3 - TRBD1 CASSRRQGKTQYF TGTGCCAGCAGCAGACGACAGGGGAAGACCCAGTACTTC
TRBJ2-3 TRBV19 - - CASSIGSASTDTQYF TGTGCCAGTAGTATCGGATCCGCTAGCACAGATACGCAGTATTTT
TRBJ1-2 TRBV28 - TRBD1 CASSLETGQGEGYTF TGTGCCAGCAGTTTAGAAACCGGACAGGGGGAGGGCTACACCTTC
TRBJ2-1 TRBV27 - - CASSSLSGALLGKQFF TGTGCCAGCAGTAGTTTATCAGGGGCTCTTCTAGGTAAGCAGTTCTTC
TRBJ2-1 TRBV11-3 - - CASSLLYQRGYNEQFF TGTGCCAGCAGCTTACTATACCAAAGGGGATACAATGAGCAGTTCTTC
TRBJ2-5 TRBV11-2 - TRBD2 CASSLTLAGEETQYF TGTGCCAGCAGCTTGACCCTAGCGGGAGAAGAGACCCAGTACTTC
TRBJ1-2 TRBV5-4 once - CASSPGAYGYTF TGTGCCAGCAGCCCAGGGGCCTATGGCTACACCTTC
TRBJ2-2 TRBV7-9 - TRBD1 CASSFRTGGSGELFF TGTGCCAGCAGCTTCCGGACAGGGGGTTCCGGGGAGCTGTTTTTT
TRBJ1-1 TRBV30 - - CAGNRMNTEAFF TGTGCCGGGAACAGGATGAACACTGAAGCTTTCTTT
TRBJ2-1 TRBV9 - TRBD2 CASSVAGGPNNEQFF TGTGCCAGCAGCGTAGCGGGAGGGCCGAATAATGAGCAGTTCTTC
TRBJ2-5 TRBV7-9 - - CASTSGGGKETQYF TGTGCCAGCACCTCAGGGGGAGGTAAAGAGACCCAGTACTTC
TRBJ2-1 TRBV7-3 once - CASSQIRDPYNEQFF TGTGCCAGCAGTCAAATCCGGGACCCTTACAATGAGCAGTTCTTC
TRBJ2-1 TRBV3-1/TRBV3-2 - - CASSQDPPPANEQFF TGTGCCAGCAGCCAAGATCCCCCTCCGGCCAATGAGCAGTTCTTC
TRBJ2-7 TRBV4-2 - - CASSQEGWKPYEQYF TGTGCCAGCAGCCAAGAGGGGTGGAAACCTTACGAGCAGTACTTC
TRBJ1-2 TRBV7-8 - TRBD1 CASSLDRGGWGYTF TGTGCCAGCAGCTTGGACAGGGGTGGTTGGGGCTACACCTTC
TRBJ2-3 TRBV6-5 - - CASTNGADTQYF TGTGCCAGCACCAACGGGGCAGATACGCAGTATTTT
TRBJ2-6 TRBV27 - TRBD2 CASKRTSSGANVLTF TGTGCCAGCAAGAGGACTAGCTCTGGGGCCAACGTCCTGACTTTC
TRBJ2-1 TRBV19 - TRBD2 CASKASGRDEQFF TGTGCCAGTAAGGCTAGCGGGAGGGATGAGCAGTTCTTC
TRBJ1-1 TRBV27 once - CASSPGPTLGTEAFF TGTGCCAGCAGTCCGGGACCTACCCTGGGCACTGAAGCTTTCTTT
TRBJ2-1 TRBV24-1 - TRBD2 CATSDASGSINEQFF TGTGCCACCAGTGATGCTAGCGGGAGTATCAATGAGCAGTTCTTC
TRBJ1-2 TRBV27 - - CASSPYGGHGYTF TGTGCCAGCAGTCCCTATGGGGGTCATGGCTACACCTTC
TRBJ2-1 TRBV5-5 - TRBD2 CASRAGGNSYNEQFF TGTGCCAGCCGAGCGGGAGGAAACTCCTACAATGAGCAGTTCTTC
TRBJ1-6 TRBV6-1 - - CASSDFRSSYNSPLHF TGTGCCAGCAGTGATTTCAGAAGCTCCTATAATTCACCCCTCCACTTT
TRBJ2-5 TRBV10-2 - TRBD2 CASGGLAVQETQYF TGCGCCAGCGGGGGACTAGCGGTCCAAGAGACCCAGTACTTC
TRBJ2-7 TRBV9 - - CASSVAWDSSQYF TGTGCCAGCAGCGTAGCCTGGGATTCAAGTCAGTACTTC
TRBJ1-6 TRBV7-2 - - CASSQWGGSYNSPLHF TGTGCCAGCAGCCAGTGGGGCGGTTCCTATAATTCACCCCTCCACTTT
TRBJ2-5 TRBV7-3 once TRBD2 CASSPPGGGETQYF TGTGCCAGCAGCCCGCCCGGGGGAGGGGAGACCCAGTACTTC
TRBJ2-7 TRBV4-1 once TRBD1 CASSPLYRGPYEQYF TGCGCCAGCAGCCCTCTTTACAGGGGCCCCTACGAGCAGTACTTC
TRBJ2-3 TRBV5-1 - TRBD2 CASSLVPLNSGAGGADTQYF TGCGCCAGCAGCTTGGTTCCCCTCAATTCGGGAGCGGGAGGGGCAGATACGCAGTATTTT
TRBJ1-1 TRBV2 - - CASSPGRGMNTEAFF TGTGCCAGCAGTCCGGGGCGCGGCATGAACACTGAAGCTTTCTTT
TRBJ2-1 TRBV10-3 - TRBD1 CAISPGQVWSEQFF TGTGCCATCAGCCCCGGACAGGTTTGGAGTGAGCAGTTCTTC
TRBJ1-3 TRBV29-1 - - CSATGPNSGNTIYF TGCAGCGCTACCGGGCCAAACTCTGGAAACACCATATATTTT
TRBJ2-3 TRBV15 - - CATSKEYTDTQYF TGTGCCACCAGCAAGGAATACACAGATACGCAGTATTTT
TRBJ2-3 TRBV11-3 - TRBD1 CASSLQGASTDTQYF TGTGCCAGCAGCTTACAGGGGGCAAGCACAGATACGCAGTATTTT
TRBJ2-1 TRBV28 - TRBD1 CASIPWDRGSYNEQFF TGTGCCAGCATCCCCTGGGACAGGGGGTCCTACAATGAGCAGTTCTTC
TRBJ2-7 TRBV28 once - CASTEGPVGSYEQYF TGTGCCAGCACCGAGGGGCCTGTCGGATCCTACGAGCAGTACTTC
TRBJ1-2 TRBV24-1 once TRBD1 CATSDPGQGNGGYTF TGTGCCACCAGTGACCCGGGACAGGGGAATGGAGGCTACACCTTC
TRBJ2-3 TRBV18 - - CASRQAGGQRAVTDTQYF TGTGCCAGCCGTCAAGCCGGAGGTCAGCGGGCTGTCACAGATACGCAGTATTTT
TRBJ1-1 TRBV28 - - CASRGRGPPEAFF TGTGCCAGCAGGGGCAGGGGACCGCCTGAAGCTTTCTTT
TRBJ2-7 TRBV11-1 few - CASSLAFGPYEQYF TGTGCCAGCAGCTTAGCGTTCGGCCCCTACGAGCAGTACTTC
TRBJ2-1 TRBV6-2/TRBV6-3 - TRBD1 CASSGGWDRGRYEQFF TGTGCCAGCAGTGGTGGTTGGGACAGGGGGAGATATGAGCAGTTCTTC
TRBJ2-7 TRBV12-3/TRBV12-4 - - CASSSLPREQYF TGTGCCAGCAGCTCCCTGCCCCGCGAGCAGTACTTC
TRBJ2-7 TRBV6-6 - TRBD2 CASSLTSPGGEQYF TGTGCCAGCAGTCTGACTAGCCCGGGGGGCGAGCAGTACTTC
TRBJ2-5 TRBV2 - - CASSDLGETQYF TGTGCCAGCAGCGACCTGGGAGAGACCCAGTACTTC
TRBJ2-3 TRBV10-1 - TRBD1 CASSGTASTDTQYF TGCGCCAGCAGCGGGACAGCTAGCACAGATACGCAGTATTTT
TRBJ1-2 TRBV7-3 - TRBD1 CASSPDGQGHAGYTF TGTGCCAGCAGCCCTGACGGACAGGGACATGCTGGCTACACCTTC
TRBJ2-5 TRBV28 - - CASSFSGEETQYF TGTGCCAGCAGTTTTTCAGGGGAAGAGACCCAGTACTTC
TRBJ2-2 TRBV15 - - CATSRTGLAGELFF TGTGCCACCAGCAGAACAGGGTTAGCCGGGGAGCTGTTTTTT
TRBJ1-4 TRBV10-1 - - CASSPGRMNEKLFF TGCGCCAGCAGTCCGGGACGGATGAATGAAAAACTGTTTTTT